The source of this T cell receptor beta chain is a study of human thymus T cells. Resected material from corrective heart surgery provided the thymus tissue analysed. Donors consisted of healthy Finnish infants (having corrective surgery for congenital heart defects). The repertoire was sequenced with immunoSEQ multiplex PCR; TCRdb's copy has only in-frame clones and lacks some. The data hold some 78,000 clones, with just over 95% observed a single time. The sequenced material came from thymus tissue. The TCR was taken from a boy under two years old with a congenital heart defect but otherwise immunologically healthy.

CDR3: CASSLDRDEEQYF. DNA of the CDR3: TGTGCCAGCAGCTTAGACCGGGATGAAGAGCAGTACTTC. The gene calls are TRBV7-2 and TRBJ2-7; possible D gene TRBD2, 5 bases. CDR3 length equals 13 residues. V lost 1 base to trimming and J lost 7 bases, with 11 bases between them. Germline V gene lookup returns CDR1 SGHTA and CDR2 FQGNSA.